The next 25 T cell receptor beta chains were all read from a single sample in a study of PD-L1 blockade in urothelial cancer. Time point: pretreatment peripheral blood. Method: immunoSEQ multiplex PCR; TCRdb's copy keeps in-frame clones and lacks some. The data hold about 81,000 clones, with around 92% observed a single time. The starting material was PBMCs, obtained around atezolizumab (anti-PD-L1) treatment. Source of these receptors: a woman older than 75 with urothelial cancer.

The rearrangement joins TRBV21-1 to TRBJ1-5; the tabulated D call, TRBD1, remains unverified against the DNA. TRBV21-1 is annotated as a pseudogene. The CDR3 is made up of 16 amino acids. CDR3 region: CASSTPDRPLSQPQHF. The CDR3 DNA reads TGTGCCAGCAGCACCCCCGACAGGCCATTAAGTCAGCCCCAGCATTTT.

V and J are TRBV5-1 and TRBJ2-1; 8 bases map to TRBD2. There are 15 residues in the CDR3. With V trimmed by 4 bases and J by 3 bases, 6 bases remained unmatched. The germline V gene encodes CDR1 SGHRS and CDR2 YFSETQ. CDR3: CASSGLAGSYNEQFF. In DNA, the CDR3 is TGCGCCAGCAGCGGTCTAGCGGGTAGCTACAATGAGCAGTTCTTC.

The genes are TRBV5-1 and TRBJ1-4; D is ambiguous. V was trimmed by 2 bases and J by 3 bases, leaving 8 bases between them. Germline loops: CDR1 SGHRS, CDR2 YFSETQ. This CDR3 spans 14 amino acids. CDR3 in amino acids: CASSFDAANEKLFF. CDR3 coding DNA: TGCGCCAGCAGCTTCGATGCGGCTAATGAAAAACTGTTTTTT. The whole variable domain, filled in from reference TRBV5-1 and TRBJ1-4, reads KAGVTQTPRYLIKTRGQQVTLSCSPISGHRSVSWYQQTPGQGLQFLFEYFSETQRNKGNFPGRFSGRQFSNSRSEMNVSTLELGDSALYLCASSFDAANEKLFFGSGTQLSVL.

CDR3 in amino acids: CASSPRRGPPYEQYF. CDR3 coding DNA: TGTGCCAGCAGCCCCCGAAGGGGGCCCCCCTACGAGCAGTACTTC. This chain links TRBV7-2 with TRBJ2-7, with TRBD1 matching 7 bases. Unmatched junction bases numbered 9, after V lost 5 bases and J lost 2 bases. The CDR3 is made up of 15 amino acids. Germline-derived CDR1 and CDR2 are SGHTA and FQGNSA. Full variable domain (missing parts from reference TRBV7-2 and TRBJ2-7): GAGVSQSPSNKVTEKGKDVELRCDPISGHTALYWYRQSLGQGLEFLIYFQGNSAPDKSGLPSDRFSAERTGGSVSTLTIQRTQQEDSAVYLCASSPRRGPPYEQYFGPGTRLTVT.

This chain links TRBV20-1 with TRBJ1-1, with D tentatively TRBD1 (6 bases). Germline V CDR1 and CDR2: DFQATT, SNEGSKA (reference sequence). Trimming took off 6 bases at V and 7 bases at J, with 12 bases between the two ends. CDR3 length: 11 amino acids. CDR3 region: CSANGQFEAFF. CDR3 sequence (DNA): TGCAGTGCAAATGGACAGTTTGAAGCTTTCTTT.

This chain connects TRBV7-9 to TRBJ2-1; tentatively, D is TRBD1 (5 bases). The CDR3 is made up of 14 amino acids. Germline V CDR1 and CDR2: SEHNR, FQNEAQ (reference sequence). Trimming took 2 bases from V and 13 from J, leaving 18 bases between them. DNA of the CDR3: TGTGCCAGCAGCTTAATGCGACAGCCTTTGAGTCAGTTCTTC. Protein sequence: CASSLMRQPLSQFF.

This clone has a single count. The chain employs TRBV27 and TRBJ2-7; TRBD2 matches 9 bases. Germline-derived CDR1 and CDR2 are MNHEY and SMNVEV (reference sequence). With V trimmed by 3 bases and J by 4 bases, 7 bases remained unmatched. CDR3 length equals 15 residues. The CDR3, as DNA: TGTGCCAGCAGTTTTTCAGCTAGCGGGATTTACGAGCAGTACTTC. It translates to CASSFSASGIYEQYF.

The V call is TRBV30, the J call TRBJ2-3; TRBD2 matches 8 bases. V trimming: 4 bases; J trimming: 5 bases; junction bases outside the gene matches: 8. The CDR3 has 14 amino acids. The germline gives CDR1 GTSNPN, CDR2 SVGIG (reference sequence). CDR3 sequence reads: CAWIPSGLGDTQYF. As DNA, the CDR3 is TGTGCCTGGATACCTAGCGGGTTGGGAGATACGCAGTATTTT.

J is TRBJ1-1 and V is TRBV30; D ambiguous. The length of the CDR3 is 11 residues. Germline CDR1 is GTSNPN and CDR2 is SVGIG (reference sequence). Trimming pared 0 bases from V and 10 bases from J, leaving 9 bases between. CDR3 sequence reads: CAWSVRSAAFF. CDR3 nucleotides: TGTGCCTGGAGTGTACGGTCTGCAGCTTTCTTT.

In DNA form, the CDR3 reads TGTGCCAGCAGCCACGGACAGGGGACATATGGCTACACCTTC. Translating it yields CASSHGQGTYGYTF. This chain links TRBV27 with TRBJ1-2, with TRBD1 matching over 9 bases. V gave up 6 bases and J gave up 5 bases; unmatched junction bases: 7. This CDR3 comprises 14 residues. CDR1 MNHEY and CDR2 SMNVEV come from the germline V gene (reference sequence).

This sequence joins TRBV10-3 and TRBJ2-7; 10 bases map to TRBD1. Germline loops: CDR1 ENHRY, CDR2 SYGVKD. After removal of 4 bases from V and 6 bases from J, the junction contained 18 bases not matched to a gene. There are 18 residues in the CDR3. The CDR3 loop is CAISVGAGTGARTAEQYF. As DNA, the CDR3 is TGTGCCATCAGTGTAGGGGCCGGGACAGGGGCACGGACGGCCGAGCAGTACTTC.

This chain uses TRBV5-1 with TRBJ2-1; TRBD2 aligns across 13 bases. CDR3 length: 13 amino acids. The V and J ends lost 4 bases and 10 bases, in that order; junction bases with no gene match: 2. CDR1 and CDR2 from the germline V gene are SGHRS and YFSETQ. CDR3 in amino acids: CASSRGLAGEQFF. CDR3 bases: TGCGCCAGCAGCAGGGGACTAGCGGGAGAGCAGTTCTTC.

The chain combines TRBV7-2 with TRBJ2-6, with TRBD2 matching 7 bases. The J segment lost 0 bases and the V segment lost 1 base, leaving 6 bases of the junction unmatched. CDR1 SGHTA and CDR2 FQGNSA come from the germline V gene. This CDR3 spans 18 amino acids. This CDR3 reads CASSLVPAGSSGANVLTF. The CDR3, as DNA: TGTGCCAGCAGCTTAGTTCCAGCGGGATCCTCTGGGGCCAACGTCCTGACTTTC.

The chain recombines TRBV9 with TRBJ2-7; 9 positions match TRBD1. V was pared by 0 bases and J by 3 bases, with 13 bases of the junction left unmatched. This CDR3 is 18 amino acids long. The germline V gene encodes CDR1 SGDLS and CDR2 YYNGEE. CDR3 DNA sequence: TGTGCCAGCAGCGTAGGTCTGCCGGGACAGGGAGGCGTCTACGAGCAGTACTTC. This encodes CASSVGLPGQGGVYEQYF.

The chain joins TRBV27 to TRBJ2-7, with D tentatively TRBD2 (5 bases). This CDR3 has 16 residues. In germline, CDR1 is MNHEY, CDR2 SMNVEV (reference sequence). The V end was cut by 4 bases, the J end by 3 bases, with 19 bases between. CDR3 nucleotides: TGTGCCAGCAGTTCACCCACCCGGACTCGACACTACGAGCAGTACTTC. The encoded protein is CASSSPTRTRHYEQYF.

The chain couples TRBV7-6 to TRBJ1-5; a possible D gene is TRBD1 (5 bases). The germline V gene has CDR1 SGHVS and CDR2 FNYEAQ. The CDR3 has 14 amino acids. V gave up 5 bases and J gave up 5 bases, with 13 bases separating them. The CDR3 loop is CASSPGGFDQPQHF. The DNA for the CDR3 is TGTGCCAGCAGCCCGGGGGGTTTTGATCAGCCCCAGCATTTT.

The chain has TRBV7-3 and TRBJ1-1; possible D gene TRBD1, 5 bases. The CDR3 consists of 13 residues. Germline V gene sequence: CDR1 SGHTA, CDR2 FQGTGA. Trimming took off 6 bases at V and 1 base at J, with 9 bases between the two ends. CDR3 nucleotides: TGTGCCAGCAGGTACCAGGGGAACACTGAAGCTTTCTTT. Its protein is CASRYQGNTEAFF.

The chain employs TRBV7-2 and TRBJ1-1; the D gene is possibly TRBD1 (5 bases). The germline V gene has CDR1 SGHTA and CDR2 FQGNSA. CDR3 length: 15 amino acids. Trimming shortened V by 4 bases and J by 4 bases, and 16 bases separated the two germline ends. CDR3 in DNA: TGTGCCAGCAGCTCACAGTGGGGGGGAAGCACTGAAGCTTTCTTT. This translates into CASSSQWGGSTEAFF.

CDR3: CASSPPTRPRGYTF. Written as DNA, the CDR3 is TGTGCCAGCAGCCCCCCAACGAGGCCAAGGGGCTACACCTTC. The chain joins TRBV5-4 to TRBJ1-2; D is unclear. The CDR3 totals 14 residues. Per the germline V gene, CDR1 is SGHNT and CDR2 is YYREEE (reference sequence). Deletions cut 4 bases from V and 8 bases from J, with 18 bases between.

The rearrangement links TRBV2 to TRBJ1-4, with TRBD1 as a possible D gene (5 bases). The V gene lost 2 bases and the J gene lost 10 bases, with 17 bases spanning the gap. CDR3 length: 15 residues. From germline, CDR1 is SNHLY and CDR2 FYNNEI. CDR3 protein: CASSERGRTSAKLFF. CDR3 DNA: TGTGCCAGCAGTGAAAGGGGTCGGACTAGCGCAAAACTGTTTTTT.

The chain uses TRBV4-1 and TRBJ2-7; TRBD1 agrees at 7 bases. J was trimmed by 1 base and V by 1 base; bases with no gene match: 7. This CDR3 comprises 16 residues. CDR1 MGHRA and CDR2 YSYEKL come from the germline V gene. The CDR3 DNA is TGCGCCAGCAGCCAAGGCGAGGGGGCCCCGTCCTACGAGCAGTACTTC. This codes for CASSQGEGAPSYEQYF.

This chain links TRBV2 with TRBJ2-1, with TRBD2 matching 8 bases. In germline, CDR1 is SNHLY, CDR2 FYNNEI. The CDR3 length is 13 residues. V gave up 3 bases and J gave up 7 bases; unmatched junction bases: 2. DNA of the CDR3: TGTGCCAGCAGTGACGGACTAGCAAATGAGCAGTTCTTC. It encodes CASSDGLANEQFF.

As DNA, the CDR3 is TGTGCCAGCAGCCTCCAGGGATTCTCTGGAAACACCATATATTTT. Its protein product is CASSLQGFSGNTIYF. The chain carries TRBV6-1 and TRBJ1-3, with D perhaps TRBD1 (5 bases). CDR3 length equals 15 residues. Germline V lookup: CDR1 MNHNS, CDR2 SASEGT. Trimming took off 6 bases at V and 0 bases at J, with 12 bases between the two ends.

On this clone itself: This sample includes further DNA sequences coding for the same CDR3. The rearrangement uses TRBV5-6 and TRBJ2-1; D gene uncertain. Germline CDR1 SGHDT, CDR2 YYEEEE. V was clipped by 2 bases and J by 4 bases, with 7 bases between them. CDR3 length: 13 amino acids. The DNA for the CDR3 is TGTGCCAGCAGCTTTGACTTTTACAATGAGCAGTTCTTC. Translated, it gives CASSFDFYNEQFF.

The chain combines TRBV19 with TRBJ2-7; D not resolved. The CDR3 extends over 13 amino acids. Germline lookup yields CDR1 LNHDA and CDR2 SQIVND (reference sequence). Trimming took off 3 bases at V and 4 bases at J, with 10 bases between the two ends. The CDR3 spells CASSIGQSYEQYF. CDR3 nucleotides: TGTGCCAGTAGTATTGGCCAGTCTTACGAGCAGTACTTC.